This T cell receptor beta chain was observed in a study of cytomegalovirus exposure and HLA in healthy donors. General observations from the study: There was a cluster of highly shared sequence variants that was likely a sequencing artifact.

Trimming cost V 8 bases and J 5 bases; bases outside gene matches: 8. CDR3 length: 13 amino acids. Germline CDR1 is MDHEN and CDR2 is SYDVKM. It was with 60 Vbeta and 13 Jbeta primers that the PCR ran. Generated by immunoSEQ multiplex PCR, the TCRdb table keeps only in-frame clones and is missing some. In the table there are around 110,000 clones, around 76% of which are singletons. This clone came up a few times. Its antigen is as yet unknown. Healthy bone marrow donors made up the donor group. Nominal health characterized the donors when sampled, though unrecorded immune exposures were likely. The source material was PBMCs. This chain joins TRBV28 and TRBJ2-5; 7 positions agree with TRBD2. The TCR sequence derives from a woman aged 45-59 years in good health and CMV-seropositive. The CDR3 coding sequence is TGTGCCAGCTCCCACGGGGGAGGGGAGACCCAGTACTTC. Its protein is CASSHGGGETQYF.